These 15 T cell receptor beta chains came from one sample sequenced in a study of early T cells in non-severe SARS-CoV-2 infection. From the 5' RACE reads, TCRdb called clonotypes with MiXCR, one entry per CDR3 protein. The repertoire has 50,000 or so distinct CDR3 sequences, about 13% of them found once; the top ten carry roughly 10%. Sequencing used whole blood. The receptors were sampled from an adult who was a healthcare worker with PCR-confirmed SARS-CoV-2 infection or an uninfected control (not recorded which).

This clonotype has ten or more counts. The genes are TRBV19 and TRBJ2-2; possibly TRBD2 for D (5 bases). V was shortened by 6 bases and J by 5 bases, with 16 bases between the two germline ends. CDR3 length: 15 residues. Germline V gene lookup returns CDR1 LNHDA and CDR2 SQIVND (reference sequence). The CDR3, as DNA: TGTGCCAGTAGCCGGATATCGGGGTGGACCGGGGAGCTGTTTTTT. This gives the protein CASSRISGWTGELFF.

This clonotype came up a few times. This chain connects TRBV20-1 to TRBJ2-5; D not resolved. Germline CDR1 is DFQATT and CDR2 is SNEGSKA (reference sequence). The V end lost 6 bases, the J end lost 5 bases, and 7 bases lay between the germline ends. The length of the CDR3 is 10 residues. Here the CDR3 DNA reads TGCAGTGCCGTGGGGGAGACCCAGTACTTC. Encoded protein: CSAVGETQYF.

This clonotype was detected ten times or more. The V and J genes are TRBV7-2 and TRBJ2-3; D possibly corresponds to TRBD2 (6 bases). V lost 1 base and J 15 bases, leaving 14 bases between the germline ends. Germline V gives CDR1 SGHTA, CDR2 FQGNSA. The CDR3 consists of 12 residues. DNA for the CDR3: TGTGCCAGCAGCTTAGATGCGGGGATGCAATATTTT. This gives the protein CASSLDAGMQYF.

V is TRBV6-5 and J is TRBJ1-4; D might be TRBD1 (5 bases). Germline CDR1 reads MNHEY; CDR2 reads SVGAGI. This CDR3 contains 15 residues. The V end lost 4 bases, the J end lost 8 bases, and 17 bases lay between the germline ends. CDR3 sequence (DNA): TGTGCCAGCAGTTTATCGACAGTGCGGGGAGAAAAACTGTTTTTT. As protein: CASSLSTVRGEKLFF.

The chain employs TRBV6-1 and TRBJ2-5; 7 bases agree with TRBD1. The CDR3 spans 13 residues. Trimming at V came to 4 bases and at J to 3 bases, leaving 2 bases not matched to a gene. Germline V gene sequence: CDR1 MNHNS, CDR2 SASEGT. The CDR3 DNA reads as TGTGCCAGCAGTGTAGACAGGGAAGAGACCCAGTACTTC. Amino acids: CASSVDREETQYF.

This clonotype was seen at least ten times. V and J are TRBV6-6 and TRBJ2-7; no definite D call. V was cut by 6 bases and J by 4 bases, with 10 bases left in between. The V gene's germline CDR1 is MNHNY and CDR2 SVGAGI (reference sequence). The CDR3 sequence is 12 residues long. The CDR3, as DNA: TGTGCCAGCAGCCAACTCGTTTACGAGCAGTACTTC. This translates into CASSQLVYEQYF.

The chain carries TRBV28 and TRBJ1-2, with 9 bases matching TRBD1. Germline V gene sequence: CDR1 MDHEN, CDR2 SYDVKM. Trimming cost V 4 bases and J 8 bases; bases outside gene matches: 11. The CDR3 has 15 amino acids. DNA of the CDR3: TGTGCCAGCAGTTCGCCGGGACAGGGAGCCAGGGGCTACACCTTC. As protein: CASSSPGQGARGYTF.

This clonotype was picked up many times. J is TRBJ2-7 and V is TRBV3-1, with 11 bases aligning to TRBD2. The CDR3 is made up of 15 amino acids. V trimming: 3 bases; J trimming: 3 bases; junction bases outside the gene matches: 4. Per germline, CDR1 LGHDT and CDR2 YNNKEL (reference sequence). CDR3 region: CASSHGTSGYYEQYF. CDR3 bases: TGTGCCAGCAGCCACGGGACTAGCGGTTACTACGAGCAGTACTTC.

This clonotype was counted many times. The rearrangement links TRBV3-1 to TRBJ2-2; D not resolved. The CDR3 is made up of 15 amino acids. CDR1 is LGHDT, CDR2 YNNKEL, per germline (reference sequence). Deletions cut 0 bases from V and 8 bases from J, with 13 bases between. The CDR3 is CASSQEVAGEGELFF. The CDR3 region has the DNA TGTGCCAGCAGCCAAGAGGTCGCCGGCGAGGGGGAGCTGTTTTTT.

This clonotype was picked up a small number of times. This chain joins TRBV18 and TRBJ2-2, with unresolved D. V was cut by 1 base and J by 0 bases, with 9 bases left in between. This CDR3 region has 16 residues. CDR1 and CDR2 (germline): KGHSH, LQKENI. The CDR3 DNA reads as TGTGCCAGCTCACCACGGGCACCCACGAACACCGGGGAGCTGTTTTTT. Protein product: CASSPRAPTNTGELFF.

This rearrangement joins TRBV7-9 to TRBJ1-4, with 8 nucleotides matching TRBD1. Unmatched junction bases numbered 5, after V lost 6 bases and J lost 5 bases. The V gene's germline CDR1 is SEHNR and CDR2 FQNEAQ (reference sequence). The CDR3 totals 14 residues. The CDR3 loop reads CASREDRANEKLFF. DNA for the CDR3: TGTGCCAGCAGGGAGGACAGGGCGAATGAAAAACTGTTTTTT.

The rearrangement joins TRBV29-1 to TRBJ1-2; D gene ambiguous. With 3 bases removed from V and 0 bases from J, the gap between germline ends came to 2 bases. Germline V gene data show CDR1 as SQVTM and CDR2 as ANQGSEA. This CDR3 is 11 amino acids long. The CDR3 protein is CSVDPNYGYTF. The CDR3 nucleotides read TGCAGCGTTGATCCTAACTATGGCTACACCTTC.

This clonotype has ten or more counts. V and J are TRBV3-1 and TRBJ2-1; 9 bases fit TRBD2. The J segment lost 2 bases and the V segment lost 3 bases, leaving 2 bases of the junction unmatched. The germline gives CDR1 LGHDT, CDR2 YNNKEL (reference sequence). This CDR3 has 15 amino acids. CDR3 DNA: TGTGCCAGCAGCCAGGTAGCGGGAGCCTACAATGAGCAGTTCTTC. This translates into CASSQVAGAYNEQFF.

This clonotype came up many times. The chain recombines TRBV5-5 with TRBJ1-5, with 8 positions matching TRBD1. This CDR3 is built from 16 residues. Trimming cost V 4 bases and J 6 bases; bases outside gene matches: 12. The germline CDR1 and CDR2 sequences are SGHKS and YYEKEE (reference sequence). CDR3 sequence: CASSPAGPGGSQPQHF. The CDR3 DNA reads TGTGCCAGCAGCCCCGCAGGGCCAGGGGGCAGTCAGCCCCAGCATTTT.

The sample holds many counts of this clonotype. The chain employs TRBV2 and TRBJ2-7, with D perhaps matching TRBD2 (5 bases). Per germline, CDR1 SNHLY and CDR2 FYNNEI. V was shortened by 5 bases and J by 6 bases, with 5 bases between the two germline ends. The CDR3 extends over 10 amino acids. The CDR3 coding sequence is TGTGCCAGCAGTCGGGGCGAGCAGTACTTC. Its translation is CASSRGEQYF.